Listed here are 19 T cell receptor beta chains from one sample, sequenced in a study of a mutant IDH1 vaccine in newly diagnosed glioma. These receptors are not linked to any known antigen. The time point denotes: week 35, safety follow-up. Doses of 300 ug of mutant IDH1 20-mer peptide were given with topical imiquimod. The assay was immunoSEQ multiplex PCR, and TCRdb's table has in-frame clones only and misses some. The sample includes around 50,000 clones, more than 75% of them seen just once. Sequenced material: PBMCs, taken from a glioma patient whose treatment included an IDH1 peptide vaccine. The origin of the receptors is a woman aged 40 to 50 with glioma.

This clone is a singleton in its sample. This chain uses TRBV4-1 with TRBJ2-6; 11 nucleotides line up with TRBD2. Germline trimming cut 1 base from V and 1 base from J; bases unmatched to any gene: 12. The length of the CDR3 is 21 residues. Germline CDR1 is MGHRA and CDR2 is YSYEKL. CDR3 DNA sequence: TGCGCCAGCAGCCAAGTCCTGACGTTAGCGGGGGGGCGGTCTGGGGCCAACGTCCTGACTTTC. The encoded protein is CASSQVLTLAGGRSGANVLTF.

This clone was observed once. For the CDR3, the DNA is TGTGCCACCAGCAGTTACAATGAGCAGTTCTTC. Translated, it gives CATSSYNEQFF. V usage is TRBV15 and J usage is TRBJ2-1, with no clear D. V lost 3 bases, J lost 4 bases, and 1 base lay in between. The germline V gene has CDR1 LNHNV and CDR2 YYDKDF (reference sequence). This CDR3 contains 11 residues.

J is TRBJ1-4 and V is TRBV12-5, with 8 bases fitting TRBD1. CDR3 length: 15 residues. From germline, CDR1 is LGHNT and CDR2 FRNRAP. V shed 5 bases, J shed 4 bases, and the junction held 6 bases outside the gene matches. CDR3 loop: CASGNGQGLNEKLFF. The DNA for the CDR3 is TGTGCTAGTGGTAACGGACAGGGACTTAATGAAAAACTGTTTTTT.

The gene calls are TRBV4-3 and TRBJ1-1; D uncertain. Trimming stripped 1 base from V and 0 bases from J, with 6 bases between. Germline CDR1 reads LGHNA; CDR2 reads YSLEER. The CDR3 runs to 14 residues. The DNA for the CDR3 is TGCGCCAGCAGCCAAGTGGGCATGAACACTGAAGCTTTCTTT. It specifies CASSQVGMNTEAFF.

The chain couples TRBV18 to TRBJ2-7, with 9 bases aligning to TRBD1. CDR3 length equals 16 residues. CDR1 is KGHSH and CDR2 is LQKENI in the germline V gene. The V gene end was trimmed by 4 bases and the J gene end by 4 bases; junction bases not matched to a gene: 11. Here the CDR3 DNA reads TGTGCCAGCTCACTTGGACAGGGGAGATACCAATACGAGCAGTACTTC. The encoded protein is CASSLGQGRYQYEQYF.

V gene TRBV15 combines with J gene TRBJ2-3; 8 nucleotides align to TRBD2. The germline V gene has CDR1 LNHNV and CDR2 YYDKDF (reference sequence). Trimming took 3 bases from V and 3 from J; bases not matched to a gene: 5. The CDR3 has 15 amino acids. The CDR3 here is CATSSYGTSTDTQYF. CDR3 coding DNA: TGTGCCACCAGCAGTTATGGGACTAGTACAGATACGCAGTATTTT.

The chain has TRBV10-3 and TRBJ2-7, with 14 bases identical to TRBD2. The CDR3 has 15 amino acids. Germline CDR1 and CDR2: ENHRY and SYGVKD. With V trimmed by 5 bases and J by 3 bases, 3 bases remained unmatched. The CDR3: CAISYGTSGSYEQYF. CDR3 nucleotides: TGTGCCATCAGTTACGGGACTAGCGGGAGCTACGAGCAGTACTTC.

The chain couples TRBV10-2 to TRBJ2-7, with 14 nucleotides matching TRBD2. Germline V gives CDR1 WSHSY, CDR2 SAAADI. J lost 3 bases, V lost 7 bases, and 8 bases had no gene match. This CDR3 is 16 amino acids long. CDR3 amino acids: CASTTKGTSGSYEQYF. DNA of the CDR3: TGCGCCAGCACTACAAAAGGGACTAGCGGGAGCTACGAGCAGTACTTC.

The V call is TRBV7-2, the J call TRBJ2-7; 9 positions match TRBD1. Losses at the gene ends were 5 bases for V and 4 bases for J; bases not matched to a gene: 6. The CDR3 contains 14 residues. The germline V gene encodes CDR1 SGHTA and CDR2 FQGNSA. CDR3 protein: CASSIGTGPYEQYF. DNA of the CDR3: TGTGCCAGCAGCATCGGGACAGGGCCGTACGAGCAGTACTTC.

The V gene is TRBV13, the J gene TRBJ2-7; the match to TRBD1 covers 7 bases. This CDR3 comprises 14 residues. Per the germline V gene, CDR1 is PRHDT and CDR2 is FYEKMQ (reference sequence). The trim removed 0 bases at V and 4 bases at J, leaving 3 bases unmatched. The CDR3 protein is CASSLGTGQYEQYF. DNA of the CDR3: TGTGCCAGCAGCTTAGGGACAGGGCAGTACGAGCAGTACTTC.

This chain connects TRBV19 to TRBJ1-1; 7 bases are shared with TRBD1. The CDR3 covers 14 residues. With V trimmed by 4 bases and J by 1 base, 3 bases remained unmatched. Per the germline V gene, CDR1 is LNHDA and CDR2 is SQIVND (reference sequence). The CDR3 here is CASSTYRGNTEAFF. The CDR3 nucleotides are TGTGCCAGTAGTACCTACAGGGGGAACACTGAAGCTTTCTTT.

This clone was detected once. The J gene is TRBJ1-2, the V gene TRBV5-6; no definite D call. Germline V CDR1 and CDR2: SGHDT, YYEEEE. Trimming stripped 5 bases from V and 6 bases from J, with 23 bases between. The CDR3 covers 16 residues. CDR3 sequence reads: CASSLSFFISTDGYTF. The CDR3 nucleotides read TGTGCCAGCAGTCTAAGTTTTTTCATCTCAACTGATGGCTACACCTTC.

The J gene is TRBJ2-1, the V gene TRBV15; maybe TRBD2 (6 bases). CDR1 LNHNV and CDR2 YYDKDF come from the germline V gene (reference sequence). The germline V and J ends were trimmed by 0 bases and 8 bases, with 8 bases remaining between them. The CDR3 loop spans 13 amino acids. The CDR3 protein is CATSRDREYEQFF. DNA for the CDR3: TGTGCCACCAGCAGAGATCGGGAGTATGAGCAGTTCTTC. Together with reference TRBV15 and TRBJ2-1, the CDR3 gives the full variable domain: DAMVIQNPRYQVTQFGKPVTLSCSQTLNHNVMYWYQQKSSQAPKLLFHYYDKDFNNEADTPDNFQSRRPNTSFCFLDIRSPGLGDTAMYLCATSRDREYEQFFGPGTRLTVL.

The chain uses TRBV4-3 and TRBJ2-2; TRBD2 is a possible D gene (6 bases). The V end lost 4 bases, the J end lost 7 bases, and 16 bases lay between the germline ends. The CDR3 totals 15 residues. Germline values: CDR1 LGHNA, CDR2 YSLEER. Here the CDR3 reads CASSPVLREDGELFF. The CDR3, as DNA: TGCGCCAGCAGCCCCGTCCTTAGGGAGGACGGGGAGCTGTTTTTT.

V gene TRBV7-2 combines with J gene TRBJ2-5; 11 bases agree with TRBD2. The V gene end was trimmed by 5 bases and the J gene end by 7 bases; junction bases not matched to a gene: 9. Per the germline V gene, CDR1 is SGHTA and CDR2 is FQGNSA. The CDR3 length is 15 residues. The DNA for the CDR3 is TGTGCCAGCAGCCAAAGGGCCACTAGCGGGGGGACCCAGTACTTC. This translates into CASSQRATSGGTQYF.

CDR3 region: CASSGDPMETQYF. The CDR3 bases are TGCGCCAGCAGTGGTGACCCCATGGAGACCCAGTACTTC. The chain carries TRBV10-1 and TRBJ2-5, with D uncertain. Per germline, CDR1 WNHNN and CDR2 SYGVQD (reference sequence). This CDR3 region has 13 residues. Trimming removed 4 bases from V and 5 bases from J, with 11 bases in between.

The rearrangement uses TRBV11-1 and TRBJ1-1; unclear D gene. V was cut by 3 bases and J by 1 base, with 6 bases left in between. Germline lookup yields CDR1 SGHAT and CDR2 FQDESV (reference sequence). The CDR3 length is 13 residues. In DNA, the CDR3 is TGTGCCAGCAGCTTGTGGGCGAACACTGAAGCTTTCTTT. Translation: CASSLWANTEAFF. Full variable domain (missing parts from reference TRBV11-1 and TRBJ1-1): EAEVAQSPRYKITEKSQAVAFWCDPISGHATLYWYRQILGQGPELLVQFQDESVVDDSQLPKDRFSAERLKGVDSTLKIQPAELGDSAMYLCASSLWANTEAFFGQGTRLTVV.

The chain uses TRBV29-1 and TRBJ2-1; 10 bases agree with TRBD2. This CDR3 region has 16 residues. V lost 6 bases to trimming and J lost 4 bases; unmatched junction nucleotides: 12. Germline values: CDR1 SQVTM, CDR2 ANQGSEA. The CDR3 region has the DNA TGCAGCGTCGATGGGGCCGCGACTAGCGGGTACAATGAGCAGTTCTTC. Translation: CSVDGAATSGYNEQFF.

The chain carries TRBV12-5 and TRBJ2-1, with a possible D match to TRBD2 (6 bases). Germline assignment: CDR1 LGHNT and CDR2 FRNRAP. This CDR3 is 14 amino acids long. Trimming took off 8 bases at V and 1 base at J, with 12 bases between the two ends. CDR3 nucleotides: TGTGCTAGTACGGAGGGCGGGTCCTACAATGAGCAGTTCTTC. This codes for CASTEGGSYNEQFF.